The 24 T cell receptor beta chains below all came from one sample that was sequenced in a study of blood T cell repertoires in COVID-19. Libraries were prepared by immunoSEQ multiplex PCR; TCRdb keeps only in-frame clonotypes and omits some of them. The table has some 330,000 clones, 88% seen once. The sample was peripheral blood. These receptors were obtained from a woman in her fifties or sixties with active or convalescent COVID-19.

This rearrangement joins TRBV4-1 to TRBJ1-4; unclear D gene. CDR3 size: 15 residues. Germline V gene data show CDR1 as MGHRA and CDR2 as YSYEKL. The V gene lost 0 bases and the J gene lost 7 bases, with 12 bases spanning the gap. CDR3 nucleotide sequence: TGCGCCAGCAGCCAAGACCGCGGAGCGGGTGAAAAACTGTTTTTT. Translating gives CASSQDRGAGEKLFF.

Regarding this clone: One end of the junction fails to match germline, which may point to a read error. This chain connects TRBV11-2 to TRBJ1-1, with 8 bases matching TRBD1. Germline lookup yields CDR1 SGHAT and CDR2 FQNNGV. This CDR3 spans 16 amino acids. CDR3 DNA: TGTGCCAGCAGCGTCCCTTGGACAGGGTCGAACCCTGAAGCTTTCTTT. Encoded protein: CASSVPWTGSNPEAFF.

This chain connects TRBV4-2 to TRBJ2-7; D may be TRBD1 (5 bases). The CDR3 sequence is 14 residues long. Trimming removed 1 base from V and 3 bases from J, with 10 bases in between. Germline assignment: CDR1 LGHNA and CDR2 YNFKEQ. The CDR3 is CASSQAGLSYEQYF. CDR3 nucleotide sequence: TGTGCCAGCAGCCAAGCAGGGTTGAGCTACGAGCAGTACTTC.

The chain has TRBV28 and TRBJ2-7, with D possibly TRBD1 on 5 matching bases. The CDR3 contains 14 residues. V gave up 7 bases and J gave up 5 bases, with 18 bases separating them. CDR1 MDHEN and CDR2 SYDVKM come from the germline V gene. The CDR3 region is CASTPAQVGDEQYF. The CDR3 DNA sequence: TGTGCCAGCACCCCAGCACAGGTTGGCGACGAGCAGTACTTC.

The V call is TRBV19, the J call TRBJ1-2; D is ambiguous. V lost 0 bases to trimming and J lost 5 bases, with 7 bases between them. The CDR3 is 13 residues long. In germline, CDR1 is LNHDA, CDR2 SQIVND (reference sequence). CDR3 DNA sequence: TGTGCCAGTAGTATAGAGTTCCTTTATGGCTACACCTTC. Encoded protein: CASSIEFLYGYTF.

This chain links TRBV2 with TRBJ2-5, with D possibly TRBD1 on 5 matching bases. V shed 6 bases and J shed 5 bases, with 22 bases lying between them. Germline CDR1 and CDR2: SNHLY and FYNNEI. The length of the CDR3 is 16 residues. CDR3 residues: CASRRLSGGYRETQYF. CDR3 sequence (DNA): TGTGCCAGCAGACGATTGTCCGGTGGGTACAGGGAGACCCAGTACTTC.

CDR3 sequence reads: CASSGTGATQYSGNTIYF. CDR3 nucleotides: TGTGCCAGCTCTGGGACAGGGGCCACCCAGTACTCTGGAAACACCATATATTTT. The genes are TRBV5-4 and TRBJ1-3; TRBD1 matches at 10 bases. V shed 7 bases and J 0 bases; nucleotides not matched to a gene: 13. Germline values: CDR1 SGHNT, CDR2 YYREEE (reference sequence). The CDR3 sequence is 18 residues long. Supplemented by reference TRBV5-4 and TRBJ1-3, the full variable domain reads ETGVTQSPTHLIKTRGQQVTLRCSSQSGHNTVSWYQQALGQGPQFIFQYYREEENGRGNFPPRFSGLQFPNYSSELNVNALELDDSALYLCASSGTGATQYSGNTIYFGEGSWLTVV.

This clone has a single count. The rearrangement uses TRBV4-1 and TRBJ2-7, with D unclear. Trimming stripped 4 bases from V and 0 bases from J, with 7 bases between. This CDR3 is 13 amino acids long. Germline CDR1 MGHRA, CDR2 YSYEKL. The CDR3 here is CASSPPNSYEQYF. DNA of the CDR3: TGCGCCAGCAGCCCCCCCAACTCCTACGAGCAGTACTTC.

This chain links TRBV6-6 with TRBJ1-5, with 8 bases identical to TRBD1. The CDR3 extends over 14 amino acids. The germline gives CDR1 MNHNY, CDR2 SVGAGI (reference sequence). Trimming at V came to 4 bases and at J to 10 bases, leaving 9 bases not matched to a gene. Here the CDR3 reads CASSFGQGEIPQHF. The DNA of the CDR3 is TGTGCCAGCAGTTTTGGACAGGGAGAAATACCCCAGCATTTT.

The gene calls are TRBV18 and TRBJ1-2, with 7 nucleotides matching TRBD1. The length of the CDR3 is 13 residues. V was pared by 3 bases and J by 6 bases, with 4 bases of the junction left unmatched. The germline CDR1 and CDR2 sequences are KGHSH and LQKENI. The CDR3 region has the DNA TGTGCCAGCTCACCTACAGGGGAGAATGGCTACACCTTC. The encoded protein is CASSPTGENGYTF.

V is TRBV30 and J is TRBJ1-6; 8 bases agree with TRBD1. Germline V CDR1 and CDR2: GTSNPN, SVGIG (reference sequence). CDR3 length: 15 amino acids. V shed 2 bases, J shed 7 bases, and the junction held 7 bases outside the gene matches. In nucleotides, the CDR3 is TGTGCCTGGAGTCAAAGGACAGGGCCAAATTCACCCCTCCACTTT. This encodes CAWSQRTGPNSPLHF.

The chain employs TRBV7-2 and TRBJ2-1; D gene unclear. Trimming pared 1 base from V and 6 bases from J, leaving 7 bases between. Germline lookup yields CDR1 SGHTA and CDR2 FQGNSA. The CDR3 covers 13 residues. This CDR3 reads CASSLVASNEQFF. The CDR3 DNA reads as TGTGCCAGCAGCTTAGTAGCTAGCAATGAGCAGTTCTTC. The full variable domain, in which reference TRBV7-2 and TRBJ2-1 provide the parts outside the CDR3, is GAGVSQSPSNKVTEKGKDVELRCDPISGHTALYWYRQSLGQGLEFLIYFQGNSAPDKSGLPSDRFSAERTGGSVSTLTIQRTQQEDSAVYLCASSLVASNEQFFGPGTRLTVL.

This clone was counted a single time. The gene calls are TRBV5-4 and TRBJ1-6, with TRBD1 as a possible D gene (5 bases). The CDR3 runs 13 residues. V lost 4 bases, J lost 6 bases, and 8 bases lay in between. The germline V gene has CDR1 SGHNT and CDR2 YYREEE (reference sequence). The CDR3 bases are TGTGCCAGCAGCACGGACACTAATTCACCCCTCCACTTT. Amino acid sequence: CASSTDTNSPLHF.

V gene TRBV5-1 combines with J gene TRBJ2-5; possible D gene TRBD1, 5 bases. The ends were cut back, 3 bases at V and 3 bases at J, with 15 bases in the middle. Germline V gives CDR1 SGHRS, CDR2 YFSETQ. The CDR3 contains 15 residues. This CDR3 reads CASSSPGYHEETQYF. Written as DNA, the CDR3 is TGCGCCAGCAGCTCCCCAGGGTACCATGAAGAGACCCAGTACTTC. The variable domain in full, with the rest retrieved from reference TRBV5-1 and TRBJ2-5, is KAGVTQTPRYLIKTRGQQVTLSCSPISGHRSVSWYQQTPGQGLQFLFEYFSETQRNKGNFPGRFSGRQFSNSRSEMNVSTLELGDSALYLCASSSPGYHEETQYFGPGTRLLVL.

The DNA of the CDR3 is TGTGCCAGCAGCCCCCGGGGTAACTACGAGCAGTACTTC. Amino acids: CASSPRGNYEQYF. The V gene is TRBV28, the J gene TRBJ2-7, with D perhaps TRBD2 (5 bases). This CDR3 has 13 amino acids. The germline CDR1 and CDR2 sequences are MDHEN and SYDVKM. V was trimmed by 6 bases and J by 3 bases, leaving 12 bases between them.

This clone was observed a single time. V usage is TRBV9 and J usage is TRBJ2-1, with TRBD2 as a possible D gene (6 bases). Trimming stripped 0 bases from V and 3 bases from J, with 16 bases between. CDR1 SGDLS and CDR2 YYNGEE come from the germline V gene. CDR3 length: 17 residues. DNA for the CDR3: TGTGCCAGCAGCGTAGCTAAGCGGAGGGAGGTCTACAATGAGCAGTTCTTC. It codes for CASSVAKRREVYNEQFF.

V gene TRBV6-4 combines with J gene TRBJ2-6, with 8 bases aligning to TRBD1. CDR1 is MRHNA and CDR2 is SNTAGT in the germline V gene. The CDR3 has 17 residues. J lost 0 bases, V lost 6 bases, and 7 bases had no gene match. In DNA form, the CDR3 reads TGTGCCAGCAGCACCGGGACAGGTCGCTCTGGGGCCAACGTCCTGACTTTC. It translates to CASSTGTGRSGANVLTF.

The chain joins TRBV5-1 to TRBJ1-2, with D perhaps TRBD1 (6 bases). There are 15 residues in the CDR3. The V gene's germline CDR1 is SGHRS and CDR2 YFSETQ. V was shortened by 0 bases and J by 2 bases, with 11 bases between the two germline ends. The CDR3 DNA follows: TGCGCCAGCAGCTTGGTTCCAGGGGAGAACTATGGCTACACCTTC. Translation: CASSLVPGENYGYTF.

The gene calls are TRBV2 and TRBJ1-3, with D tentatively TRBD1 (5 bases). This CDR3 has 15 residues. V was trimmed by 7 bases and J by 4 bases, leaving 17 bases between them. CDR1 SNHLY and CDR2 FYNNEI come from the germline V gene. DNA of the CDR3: TGTGCCAGCATAACCGGAGCAGGGTCGGGAAACACCATATATTTT. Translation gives CASITGAGSGNTIYF.

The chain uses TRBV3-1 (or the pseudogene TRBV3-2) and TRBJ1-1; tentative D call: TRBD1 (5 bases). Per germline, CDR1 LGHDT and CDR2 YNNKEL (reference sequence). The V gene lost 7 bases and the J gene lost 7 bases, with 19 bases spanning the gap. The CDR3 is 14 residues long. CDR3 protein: CASTLGPAHLEAFF. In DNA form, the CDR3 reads TGTGCCAGCACCTTGGGGCCAGCCCACCTTGAAGCTTTCTTT.

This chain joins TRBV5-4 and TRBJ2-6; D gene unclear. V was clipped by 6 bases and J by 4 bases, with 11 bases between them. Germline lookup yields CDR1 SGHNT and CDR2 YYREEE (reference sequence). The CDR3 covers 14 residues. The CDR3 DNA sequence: TGTGCCAGCAAGTCCGGGTCGGGGGCCAACGTCCTGACTTTC. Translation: CASKSGSGANVLTF.

The CDR3 DNA reads as TGTGCCAGCAGTGAAAGAGGAGCGTTCCCATTCGACAATGAGCAGTTCTTC. It codes for CASSERGAFPFDNEQFF. The V and J genes are TRBV6-1 and TRBJ2-1, with D hard to call. The CDR3 has 17 residues. CDR1 MNHNS and CDR2 SASEGT come from the germline V gene. Trimming left V 2 bases short and J 5 bases short, with 19 bases between.

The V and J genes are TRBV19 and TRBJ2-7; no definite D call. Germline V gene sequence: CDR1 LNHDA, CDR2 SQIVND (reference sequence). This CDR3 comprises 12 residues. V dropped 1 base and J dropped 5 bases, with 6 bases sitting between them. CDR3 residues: CASSIGQDEQYF. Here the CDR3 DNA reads TGTGCCAGTAGTATAGGTCAGGACGAGCAGTACTTC.

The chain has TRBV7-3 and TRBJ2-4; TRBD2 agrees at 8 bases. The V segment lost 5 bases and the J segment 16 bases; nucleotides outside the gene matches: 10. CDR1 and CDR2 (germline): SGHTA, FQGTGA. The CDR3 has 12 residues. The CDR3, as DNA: TGTGCCAGCAGCCCCCGGGAGGGGGGGCCCTACTTC. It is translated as CASSPREGGPYF.